This entry features one T cell receptor (beta chain) sequence. Sequenced by immunoSEQ multiplex PCR; TCRdb stores in-frame clones only, minus some. The sample gives 120,000 or so clones, more than 70% of which show up once; approximately 3.4% is in the top ten. This specimen belongs to a study of T cell responses to AZD1222 COVID-19 vaccine. CDR3 size: 16 residues. With 4 bases removed from V and 0 bases from J, the gap between germline ends came to 15 bases. Germline-derived CDR1 and CDR2 are MNHEY and SVGEGT. The analysis combined second doses at about 4 or about 12 weeks. The rearrangement links TRBV6-2 or TRBV6-3 to TRBJ1-1; D not certain. The TCR originated in an adult who received the AZD1222 COVID-19 vaccine. The sample here was peripheral blood, taken 28 days after the second AZD1222 dose. The CDR3 DNA reads TGTGCCAGCAGTTTACTGTTTGGGATAATGAACACTGAAGCTTTCTTT. This gives the protein CASSLLFGIMNTEAFF.